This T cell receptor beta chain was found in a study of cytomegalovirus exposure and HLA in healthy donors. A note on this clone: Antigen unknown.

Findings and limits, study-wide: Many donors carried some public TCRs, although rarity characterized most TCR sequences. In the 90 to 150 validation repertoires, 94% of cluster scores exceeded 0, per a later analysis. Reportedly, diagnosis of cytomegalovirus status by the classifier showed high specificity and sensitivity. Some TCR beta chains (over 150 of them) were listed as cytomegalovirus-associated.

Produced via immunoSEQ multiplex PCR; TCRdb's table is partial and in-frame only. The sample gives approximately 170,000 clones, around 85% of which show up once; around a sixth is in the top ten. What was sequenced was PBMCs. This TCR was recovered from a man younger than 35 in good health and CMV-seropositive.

The CDR3 reads CAWSGGRGVNEQFF. DNA of the CDR3: TGTGCCTGGAGTGGGGGTCGGGGAGTCAATGAGCAGTTCTTC. The chain uses TRBV30 and TRBJ2-1; D is possibly TRBD2 (5 bases). CDR1 GTSNPN and CDR2 SVGIG come from the germline V gene (reference sequence). The CDR3 is made up of 14 amino acids. Trimming took off 1 base at V and 6 bases at J, with 13 bases between the two ends.